This T cell receptor beta chain is from a study of T cells in Graves' hyperthyroidism and ophthalmopathy (dated by TCRdb to between 2018 and 2020). General notes on the study: Peripheral blood was collected at initial diagnosis, before any treatment. A discovery cohort of around 100 patients, 43 with Graves' ophthalmopathy and approximately 57 with stable Graves' hyperthyroidism, was used to find distinguishing TCR V-J signatures. An independent validation cohort of fewer than 20 hyperthyroidism patients and approximately 15 patients who later progressed to ophthalmopathy tested prospective prediction of ophthalmopathy. The approximately 98 discovery patients were randomly divided into training and test sets at a 7:3 ratio. The study also compared thyroid tissue and blood T-cell repertoires from about six Graves' hyperthyroidism patients. After sampling, hyperthyroidism patients received methimazole starting at 30 mg daily, and ophthalmopathy patients received high-dose intravenous methylprednisolone. TCR Vbeta CDR3 sequencing of approximately 140 peripheral blood samples (over 40 ophthalmopathy, around 80 hyperthyroidism and roughly 17 progressor patients) is reported in the paper.

TCR beta CDR3 regions were amplified from RNA transcripts. For the first round of RT-PCR on the TCR CDR3, the HTBI primer set was used together with the Qiagen OneStep RT-PCR kit. The libraries were constructed in a second round of multiplex PCR and then size-selected and purified. Paired-end sequencing of the libraries was performed with 100 bp reads on an Illumina HiSeq2000. As for the authors' bioinformatics: SOAPnuke was used to process the raw data, removing reads that contained adapters or uncalled bases, had a mean Phred below 15, or lacked an exact match to the constant primer or identifier. High-quality paired reads were merged with COPE v1.2.5, and unique nucleotide sequences were defined as clonotypes. MiTCR v1.1 was used to align the clonotypes against IMGT TRBV, TRBD and TRBJ reference segments. The analysis was restricted to V-J combinations with a frequency above 0.0001, which together covered over 99% of the repertoires. A TCS score was defined as the ratio of F50 (clonal expansion) to E x V (chaos), with BLOSUM62-based TCRdist applied between CDR3 peptides within each V-J. Welch's t-statistics and random forest reduced 450 to 600 V-J features to roughly 13, which were used in a naive Bayes classifier (R e1071). Thyroid-blood repertoire similarity was quantified with the Morisita-Horn index. TCRdb passed the public sequencing reads through fastp at Q25 and MiXCR, retaining productive beta sequences. Here each entry gathers all rows of one CDR3 protein and keeps the most common genes and DNA. TCRdb assigned the V and J calls; the authors' analysis was not used. Recorded for this sample are 600,000 to 800,000 distinct CDR3 sequences; about a third of them occurred a single time. The ten biggest clones cover roughly 31% of the sample.

With respect to this clonotype: It lacks a known antigen. No quality values exist for individual bases; no much larger clone is one base distant.

Points the paper makes about the study in general: In validation, the model predicted progression to ophthalmopathy with 55% to 71% sensitivity and 72.22% specificity, a median of about 6.7 months before onset. No statistical method was used to fix the sample size in advance, and group allocation was not hidden from the investigators. Blood samples also contained most of the expanded thyroid clonotypes (frequency above 0.001), which suggests that blood repertoires may reflect thyroid immune responses. A 13 V-J signature model separated ophthalmopathy from stable hyperthyroidism, with over 85% sensitivity and 81% to 82% specificity in cross-validation and 80%/75% in testing.

Trimming removed 5 bases from V and 3 bases from J, leaving 22 bases between the germline ends. CDR1 is given as SGHVS and CDR2 as FQNEAQ, both from the germline V gene. From the cysteine through the phenylalanine, the CDR3 covers 17 amino acids. The DNA shown is the 51-base CDR3, in frame from base 1. Graves' hyperthyroidism was defined as stable when no progression to ophthalmopathy occurred over 18 months of follow-up. Hyperthyroidism patients were aged 18 to 65 years and newly diagnosed, with disease duration of less than 2 months. The study excluded patients with uncontrolled infections, other autoimmune diseases, pregnancy or lactation. Diagnoses relied on clinical symptoms, serum thyroxine and TRAb, thyroid ultrasound and orbital computed tomography. PBMCs were isolated from about 9 ml of fresh peripheral blood by Ficoll-Paque density gradient centrifugation. Trizol reagent was used to extract total RNA, and RNA quality was then checked on an Agilent 2100 Bioanalyzer.

The sequence is built from TRBV7-8 and TRBJ2-5; matching of 9 bases hints at TRBD2 as the D gene. The material sequenced was blood. The TCR comes from a woman aged 40 to 55 with Graves' hyperthyroidism. The CDR3 region has the sequence CASSPRTGLAGKETQYF. The bases are TGTGCCAGCAGCCCCCGGACAGGGCTAGCGGGGAAAGAGACCCAGTACTTC.